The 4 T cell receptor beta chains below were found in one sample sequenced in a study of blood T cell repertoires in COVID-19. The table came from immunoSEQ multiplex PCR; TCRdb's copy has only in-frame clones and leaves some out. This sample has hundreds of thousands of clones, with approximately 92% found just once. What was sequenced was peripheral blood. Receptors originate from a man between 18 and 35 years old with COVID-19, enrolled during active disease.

The CDR3 region has the DNA TGCAGTGCGGGGGACAGGGGAACTTTCTTT. It codes for CSAGDRGTFF. The chain combines TRBV20-1 with TRBJ1-1, with 10 bases fitting TRBD1. The junction had 4 bases not matched to a gene; V was cut back by 6 bases and J by 12 bases. In germline, CDR1 is DFQATT, CDR2 SNEGSKA (reference sequence). The CDR3 runs 10 residues.

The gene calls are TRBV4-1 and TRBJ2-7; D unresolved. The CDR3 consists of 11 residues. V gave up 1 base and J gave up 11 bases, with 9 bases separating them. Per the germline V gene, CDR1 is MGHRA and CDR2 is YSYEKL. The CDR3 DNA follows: TGCGCCAGCAGCCAAGCACTTGTTAAGTACTTC. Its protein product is CASSQALVKYF.

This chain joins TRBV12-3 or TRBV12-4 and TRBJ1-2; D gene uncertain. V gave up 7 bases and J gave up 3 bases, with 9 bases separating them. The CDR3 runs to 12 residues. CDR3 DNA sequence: TGTGCCAGCAAGGTGGGCTACTATGGCTACACCTTC. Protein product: CASKVGYYGYTF.

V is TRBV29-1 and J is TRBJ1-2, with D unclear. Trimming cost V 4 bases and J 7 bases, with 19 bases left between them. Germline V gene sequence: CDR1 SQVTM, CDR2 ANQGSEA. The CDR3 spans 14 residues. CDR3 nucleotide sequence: TGCAGCGTTGGTGTCCACGGTCCTTCGAGTGGCTACACCTTC. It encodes CSVGVHGPSSGYTF.